This T cell receptor beta chain came from a study of blood T cells in healthy people across ages. A J-beta primer mix and a sample-barcoded 5' primer were used in a second PCR of roughly 6 to 12 cycles. TCRdb ran MiXCR on the 5' RACE reads and lists one entry per CDR3 protein. The top ten clones hold less than 20% of a sample with roughly 500,000 distinct CDR3 sequences, roughly a quarter of them seen once. Germline V gene sequence: CDR1 ENHRY, CDR2 SYGVKD. V lost 4 bases to trimming and J lost 3 bases, with 16 bases between them. The CDR3 totals 15 residues. This sequence was found in a woman in her sixties or seventies in good health. Sequences were obtained from blood. The J gene is TRBJ2-7, the V gene TRBV10-3, with D maybe TRBD1 (6 bases). The CDR3 nucleotides are TGTGCCATCAGTGTGATAAAGGGGGATCACTACGAGCAGTACTTC. It translates to CAISVIKGDHYEQYF.